This T cell receptor (beta chain) comes out of a study of cytomegalovirus exposure and HLA in healthy donors. Study at large: T cells numbering about 179 million yielded 117 million unique TCR beta sequences in an earlier analysis. Genotyping showed roughly 83% of roughly 400 donors falling in the Caucasian-associated ancestry cluster.

In the case of this clone: Antigen: not known.

The CDR3 is made up of 14 amino acids. Unmatched junction bases numbered 4, after V lost 5 bases and J lost 6 bases. The germline V gene encodes CDR1 SGHTA and CDR2 FQGNSA. Study outcomes and limitations: Some V segments (TRBV6-2 and TRBV6-3 among them) were excluded as indistinguishable.

PCR amplification relied on 60 Vbeta primers (plus 13 Jbeta primers). Only in-frame clones appear in the TCRdb table, and some are missing; sequencing was by immunoSEQ multiplex PCR. Here the sample spans about 150,000 clones, 80% being singletons. The specimen sequenced was PBMCs. The receptor's source is a woman aged 35 to 49 in good health and CMV-seropositive. V and J are TRBV7-2 and TRBJ2-7; TRBD2 matches at 13 bases. The CDR3 nucleotides are TGTGCCAGCAGCAAAGGACTAGCGGGAGTCGAGCAGTACTTC. The encoded protein is CASSKGLAGVEQYF.